This TCR beta chain comes out of a study of beta chain features in type 1 diabetes. Background on the study: Sorted cells from all samples, numbering 100 million to 120 million, were examined. Notes on the study in general: When Type 1 diabetes patients were examined, their TCRB CDR3s proved moderately but significantly shorter in all four CD4+ subsets.

The germline V gene encodes CDR1 SEHNR and CDR2 FQNEAQ (reference sequence). CDR3 size: 17 residues. Trimming took 0 bases from V and 3 from J; bases not matched to a gene: 5. A word on this clone: What it binds is unknown.

Investigators reverse transcribed all isolated RNA, so they sequenced expressed TCRB transcripts. Libraries were prepared by immunoSEQ multiplex PCR; TCRdb keeps only in-frame clonotypes and omits some of them. The sample lists some 330,000 clones, 10% to 15% seen once, with over 0.008% in the top ten. Sequencing input: naive CD4+ T cells from blood. V usage is TRBV7-9 and J usage is TRBJ1-5, with 10 bases identical to TRBD1. The clonotype was recovered from a young woman with type 1 diabetes. Here the CDR3 reads CASSLAAGQGYNQPQHF. DNA of the CDR3: TGTGCCAGCAGCTTAGCGGCGGGACAGGGGTACAATCAGCCCCAGCATTTT.